This T cell receptor beta chain was retrieved from a study of cytotoxic CD8 clonotypes in ibrutinib-treated CLL. At the level of the study: 24 partial and 2 complete responses; at median roughly 67 months, around 15 remitted, around twelve progressed. Study-wide findings and caveats: Public clonotypes proved infrequent, and on treatment they shrank or remained steady.

V lost 3 bases to trimming and J lost 3 bases, with 14 bases between them. The CDR3 extends over 15 amino acids. The germline CDR1 and CDR2 sequences are SGHVS and FNYEAQ. Notes on this clone: What it recognizes is unknown.

Sequencing was performed with immunoSEQ multiplex PCR; in TCRdb, only in-frame clones are kept and a portion is missing. The table records nearly 300,000 clones, 76% of them present only once. This chain joins TRBV7-6 and TRBJ1-1; tentative D call: TRBD1 (6 bases). The specimen comprised PBMCs, sampled at disease progression, from a patient treated with ibrutinib. This sequence originates from a human donor with chronic lymphocytic leukemia. The CDR3 here is CASSFPQGGHTEAFF. The CDR3 nucleotides read TGTGCCAGCAGCTTCCCTCAAGGGGGGCACACTGAAGCTTTCTTT. The whole variable domain, remainder taken from reference TRBV7-6 and TRBJ1-1, is GAGVSQSPRYKVTKRGQDVALRCDPISGHVSLYWYRQALGQGPEFLTYFNYEAQQDKSGLPNDRFSAERPEGSISTLTIQRTEQRDSAMYRCASSFPQGGHTEAFFGQGTRLTVV.